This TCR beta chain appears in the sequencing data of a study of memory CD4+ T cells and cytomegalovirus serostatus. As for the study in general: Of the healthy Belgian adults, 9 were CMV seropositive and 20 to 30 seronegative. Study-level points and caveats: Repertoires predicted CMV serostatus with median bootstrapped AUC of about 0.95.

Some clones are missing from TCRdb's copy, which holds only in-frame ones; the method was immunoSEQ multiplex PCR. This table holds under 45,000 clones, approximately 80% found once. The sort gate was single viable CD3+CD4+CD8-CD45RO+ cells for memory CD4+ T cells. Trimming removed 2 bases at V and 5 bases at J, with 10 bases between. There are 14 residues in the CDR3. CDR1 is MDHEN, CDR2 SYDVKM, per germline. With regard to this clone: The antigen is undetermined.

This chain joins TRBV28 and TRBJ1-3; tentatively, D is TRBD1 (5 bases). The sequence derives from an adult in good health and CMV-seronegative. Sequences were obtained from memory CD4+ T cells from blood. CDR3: CASSLAGVRNTIYF. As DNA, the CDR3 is TGTGCCAGCAGTTTAGCGGGGGTTAGAAACACCATATATTTT.